This T cell receptor (beta chain) is from a study of blood T cell repertoires in COVID-19. Across the whole study: PBMCs, B-cell-depleted T cells, or T cells provided the cDNA or gDNA that made up the material.

This CDR3 is built from 15 residues. The ends lost 4 bases at V and 4 bases at J; junction bases unmatched: 7. CDR1 is KGHDR and CDR2 is SFDVKD in the germline V gene. Study processing details: Using reference gene primer amplification, nucleated cell counts were estimated. The data were produced by immunoSEQ multiplex PCR, yet TCRdb's version contains in-frame clones alone and is incomplete. V and J calls and clone size follow that table, whereas D and trimming were derived from the DNA. The sample consists of some 100,000 clones, roughly 86% of them appearing once. The chain uses TRBV24-1 and TRBJ1-1; 8 nucleotides agree with TRBD1. The receptor was isolated from a man aged 50 to 59 with acute or convalescent COVID-19. The sample taken for sequencing was peripheral blood. CDR3 sequence: CATSDSRQGITEAFF. The DNA of the CDR3 is TGTGCCACCAGTGACTCGAGACAGGGGATCACTGAAGCTTTCTTT.